This T cell receptor beta chain was profiled in a study of technical replicates of blood from a handful of donors. Measured with immunoSEQ multiplex PCR; TCRdb has only the in-frame clones, and not every one. The data show about 59,000 clones, 87% seen once. The V end was cut by 0 bases, the J end by 3 bases, with 5 bases between. The CDR3 covers 13 residues. Per germline, CDR1 SGDLS and CDR2 YYNGEE. The sample was PBMCs. The receptor's source is a human donor in good health. Some clones in this sample may be carry-over from other donors' samples. V and J are TRBV9 and TRBJ2-3, with unresolved D. This chain's CDR3 is CASSVAVTDTQYF. In DNA form, the CDR3 reads TGTGCCAGCAGCGTAGCTGTTACAGATACGCAGTATTTT.